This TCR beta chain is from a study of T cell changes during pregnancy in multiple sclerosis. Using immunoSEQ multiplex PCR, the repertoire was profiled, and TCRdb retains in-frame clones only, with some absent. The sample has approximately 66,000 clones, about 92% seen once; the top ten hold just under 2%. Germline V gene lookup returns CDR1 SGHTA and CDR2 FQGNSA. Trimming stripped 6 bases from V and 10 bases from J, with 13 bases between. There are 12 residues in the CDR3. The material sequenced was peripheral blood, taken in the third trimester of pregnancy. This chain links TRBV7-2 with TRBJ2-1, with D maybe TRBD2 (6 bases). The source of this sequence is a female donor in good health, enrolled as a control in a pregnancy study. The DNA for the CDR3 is TGTGCCAGCAGTCTACTAGCTGTCGAGCAGTTCTTC. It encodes CASSLLAVEQFF.